The 26 T cell receptor beta chains given below trace back to one sample, sequenced in a study of T cells after somatic rescue of genetic block. Assay used: immunoSEQ multiplex PCR; TCRdb lists only in-frame clones, some missing. The sample includes 110,000 or so clones, 85% to 95% seen only once; the top ten take approximately 1.5%. What was sequenced was peripheral blood mononuclear cells (PBMCs). These receptors came from a young woman.

This chain links TRBV7-2 with TRBJ1-3; D unresolved. Germline V gene lookup returns CDR1 SGHTA and CDR2 FQGNSA. The V and J ends lost 2 bases and 2 bases respectively, with 13 bases between them. The CDR3 has 16 residues. The CDR3 coding sequence is TGTGCCAGCAGCTTATTAGGGTCCAGCCCTGGAAACACCATATATTTT. Its translation is CASSLLGSSPGNTIYF.

This chain joins TRBV7-6 and TRBJ2-7; D is possibly TRBD1 (5 bases). Trimming took off 1 base at V and 5 bases at J, with 15 bases between the two ends. Germline V gene sequence: CDR1 SGHVS, CDR2 FNYEAQ. The CDR3 runs to 15 residues. The CDR3 DNA is TGTGCCAGCAGCTTAGACCCCAGGGTAGAGGACGAGCAGTACTTC. Translation gives CASSLDPRVEDEQYF.

The CDR3 spells CASSVEQGLTDTQYF. The CDR3 region has the DNA TGTGCCAGCAGCGTAGAGCAGGGGTTAACAGATACGCAGTATTTT. The rearrangement joins TRBV9 to TRBJ2-3; a weak D match, TRBD1 (6 bases). CDR1 and CDR2 (germline): SGDLS, YYNGEE. The CDR3 contains 15 residues. V gave up 0 bases and J gave up 3 bases, with 11 bases separating them.

J is TRBJ1-1 and V is TRBV5-1, with D tentatively TRBD1 (5 bases). The V end was cut by 0 bases, the J end by 5 bases, with 11 bases between. Germline loops: CDR1 SGHRS, CDR2 YFSETQ. The CDR3 contains 14 residues. The CDR3 reads CASSLDTRGTEAFF. DNA of the CDR3: TGCGCCAGCAGCTTGGACACGCGGGGGACTGAAGCTTTCTTT.

This chain links TRBV5-5 with TRBJ1-6; 7 positions match TRBD1. The CDR3 is 15 amino acids. V shed 2 bases and J 7 bases; nucleotides not matched to a gene: 6. Germline V gene lookup returns CDR1 SGHKS and CDR2 YYEKEE (reference sequence). The CDR3 reads CASSFRQGDNSPLHF. DNA of the CDR3: TGTGCCAGCAGCTTTAGACAGGGAGACAATTCACCCCTCCACTTT.

This chain uses TRBV14 with TRBJ1-1, with TRBD1 as a possible D gene (5 bases). There are 14 residues in the CDR3. CDR1 and CDR2 from the germline V gene are SGHDN and FVKESK. Deletions cut 3 bases from V and 2 bases from J, with 10 bases between. For the CDR3, the DNA is TGTGCCAGCAGCCACCGGGGGGTAAACACTGAAGCTTTCTTT. Residues: CASSHRGVNTEAFF.

The chain carries TRBV5-1 and TRBJ2-2; TRBD1 is a possible D gene (6 bases). The germline V gene encodes CDR1 SGHRS and CDR2 YFSETQ. The V end was cut by 5 bases, the J end by 3 bases, with 11 bases between. The CDR3 is 14 residues long. CDR3 loop: CASSGKGDTGELFF. The CDR3 DNA reads TGCGCCAGCAGTGGGAAGGGGGACACCGGGGAGCTGTTTTTT.

V gene TRBV11-3 combines with J gene TRBJ1-1; the D is unclear. CDR3 size: 14 residues. Trimming pared 5 bases from V and 1 base from J, leaving 11 bases between. Germline values: CDR1 SGHNT, CDR2 YENEEA. CDR3 sequence: CASSPPTGNTEAFF. In nucleotides, the CDR3 is TGTGCCAGCAGCCCCCCGACTGGGAACACTGAAGCTTTCTTT. Complete variable domain (other parts from reference TRBV11-3 and TRBJ1-1): EAGVVQSPRYKIIEKKQPVAFWCNPISGHNTLYWYLQNLGQGPELLIRYENEEAVDDSQLPKDRFSAERLKGVDSTLKIQPAELGDSAVYLCASSPPTGNTEAFFGQGTRLTVV.

This rearrangement joins TRBV4-3 to TRBJ1-3; D not resolved. The CDR3 has 16 amino acids. Per germline, CDR1 LGHNA and CDR2 YSLEER. V dropped 0 bases and J dropped 0 bases, with 9 bases sitting between them. This CDR3 is CASSQDSPGSGNTIYF. The DNA for the CDR3 is TGCGCCAGCAGCCAAGATTCTCCGGGCTCTGGAAACACCATATATTTT.

The gene calls are TRBV19 and TRBJ2-1; 8 bases are shared with TRBD2. V was pared by 6 bases and J by 1 base, with 5 bases of the junction left unmatched. The germline CDR1 and CDR2 sequences are LNHDA and SQIVND (reference sequence). This CDR3 comprises 15 residues. The CDR3 sequence is CASRPTSVSYNEQFF. DNA for the CDR3: TGTGCCAGTAGGCCGACTAGCGTTTCCTACAATGAGCAGTTCTTC.

The chain has TRBV9 and TRBJ1-6; D not certain. The CDR3 is made up of 16 amino acids. The germline V gene encodes CDR1 SGDLS and CDR2 YYNGEE. V dropped 0 bases and J dropped 0 bases, with 7 bases sitting between them. This chain's CDR3 is CASSVGESSYNSPLHF. DNA of the CDR3: TGTGCCAGCAGCGTAGGAGAGAGCTCCTATAATTCACCCCTCCACTTT.

Only one count was recorded for this clone. The CDR3 is CATSRDRAYNSPLHF. The CDR3 DNA reads TGTGCCACCAGCAGAGATAGGGCATATAATTCACCCCTCCACTTT. The chain has TRBV15 and TRBJ1-6; the D is unclear. With 0 bases removed from V and 4 bases from J, the gap between germline ends came to 7 bases. Per the germline V gene, CDR1 is LNHNV and CDR2 is YYDKDF (reference sequence). This CDR3 is 15 amino acids long.

The genes are TRBV21-1 and TRBJ1-3; the D call TRBD1 from the table was never checked on the DNA. TRBV21-1 is a documented pseudogene. This CDR3 spans 16 amino acids. This chain's CDR3 is CASSKAGTGSGNTIYF. For the CDR3, the DNA is TGTGCCAGCAGCAAAGCGGGGACAGGGTCCGGAAACACCATATATTTT.

V is TRBV7-8 and J is TRBJ2-7; D unclear. In germline, CDR1 is SGHVS, CDR2 FQNEAQ. The CDR3 length is 16 residues. Trimming pared 1 base from V and 0 bases from J, leaving 13 bases between. The CDR3 DNA reads TGTGCCAGCAGCTTAGTTATATTACAGAGCTCCTACGAGCAGTACTTC. This gives the protein CASSLVILQSSYEQYF.

The CDR3: CASSQDVASKYGYTF. The DNA for the CDR3 is TGCGCCAGCAGCCAAGATGTCGCGTCGAAATATGGCTACACCTTC. This chain joins TRBV4-3 and TRBJ1-2, with no clear D. The CDR3 spans 15 residues. Germline CDR1 reads LGHNA; CDR2 reads YSLEER. Trimming left V 0 bases short and J 5 bases short, with 13 bases between.

The chain recombines TRBV15 with TRBJ1-1; no firm D call. CDR1 and CDR2 (germline): LNHNV, YYDKDF (reference sequence). V lost 3 bases and J lost 4, with 6 bases in between. The CDR3 spans 12 residues. The CDR3 DNA follows: TGTGCCACCAGCAGGGTGGGCACTGAAGCTTTCTTT. This sequence encodes CATSRVGTEAFF.

This chain connects TRBV30 to TRBJ2-3; 10 bases fit TRBD1. This CDR3 is built from 16 residues. V was clipped by 1 base and J by 2 bases; unmatched bases: 6. Per germline, CDR1 GTSNPN and CDR2 SVGIG (reference sequence). The CDR3 spells CAWSDGTGAFTDTQYF. In nucleotides, the CDR3 is TGTGCCTGGAGTGATGGGACAGGGGCGTTCACAGATACGCAGTATTTT.

This sequence joins TRBV11-3 and TRBJ2-1, with 8 bases fitting TRBD1. Looked up from germline, CDR1 is SGHNT and CDR2 is YENEEA. V lost 5 bases, J lost 10 bases, and 16 bases stayed unmatched. The length of the CDR3 is 16 residues. DNA of the CDR3: TGTGCCAGCAGCCCGGGACAGGCGGCTTTCCTGCCCGAGCAGTTCTTC. This encodes CASSPGQAAFLPEQFF.

The rearrangement uses TRBV18 and TRBJ1-5; a possible D gene is TRBD1 (5 bases). CDR3 length: 15 residues. V lost 1 base and J 3 bases, leaving 10 bases between the germline ends. Germline CDR1 is KGHSH and CDR2 is LQKENI. CDR3 loop: CASSPQRGTNQPQHF. The CDR3, as DNA: TGTGCCAGCTCACCACAGAGGGGCACCAATCAGCCCCAGCATTTT.

The genes are TRBV5-4 and TRBJ1-1; 9 bases match TRBD1. The CDR3 consists of 17 residues. J gave up 0 bases and V 4 bases, and 10 bases lay outside the gene matches. The germline V gene has CDR1 SGHNT and CDR2 YYREEE (reference sequence). The CDR3 DNA follows: TGTGCCAGCAGCCCCGGGACAGGGTTTGGCATGAACACTGAAGCTTTCTTT. Amino acids: CASSPGTGFGMNTEAFF. Combining the CDR3 with reference TRBV5-4 and TRBJ1-1 gives the whole variable domain ETGVTQSPTHLIKTRGQQVTLRCSSQSGHNTVSWYQQALGQGPQFIFQYYREEENGRGNFPPRFSGLQFPNYSSELNVNALELDDSALYLCASSPGTGFGMNTEAFFGQGTRLTVV.

CDR3 protein: CASRTVHMNTEAFF. The CDR3 region has the DNA TGCGCCAGCAGGACAGTGCACATGAACACTGAAGCTTTCTTT. The genes are TRBV10-1 and TRBJ1-1; a weak D match, TRBD1 (5 bases). This CDR3 is built from 14 residues. Germline assignment: CDR1 WNHNN and CDR2 SYGVQD (reference sequence). The V gene lost 6 bases and the J gene lost 0 bases, with 11 bases spanning the gap.

A single count supports this clone. This sequence joins TRBV2 and TRBJ1-1; 12 bases are a match to TRBD1. This CDR3 spans 16 amino acids. V shed 7 bases, J shed 1 base, and the junction held 7 bases outside the gene matches. CDR1 SNHLY and CDR2 FYNNEI come from the germline V gene. The CDR3 loop is CASTGTGGAGNTEAFF. In nucleotides, the CDR3 is TGTGCCAGCACAGGGACAGGGGGCGCGGGGAACACTGAAGCTTTCTTT.

This chain links TRBV5-1 with TRBJ2-7; D is uncertain. Trimming stripped 0 bases from V and 3 bases from J, with 4 bases between. CDR3 length: 12 amino acids. Germline CDR1 and CDR2: SGHRS and YFSETQ. The CDR3, as DNA: TGCGCCAGCAGCTTGGGGGGCTACGAGCAGTACTTC. Protein: CASSLGGYEQYF.

The rearrangement joins TRBV7-2 to TRBJ1-1; 10 positions agree with TRBD1. This CDR3 region has 14 residues. CDR1 is SGHTA, CDR2 FQGNSA, per germline. Germline trimming cut 5 bases from V and 6 bases from J; bases unmatched to any gene: 6. The CDR3 DNA is TGTGCCAGCAGCCCCTGGACAGGGGGGCCTGAAGCTTTCTTT. Translated, it gives CASSPWTGGPEAFF.

This rearrangement joins TRBV30 to TRBJ1-3, with no clear D. This CDR3 region has 11 residues. Germline V gene lookup returns CDR1 GTSNPN and CDR2 SVGIG (reference sequence). Trimming stripped 5 bases from V and 2 bases from J, with 4 bases between. CDR3 amino acids: CAWGTGNTIYF. DNA for the CDR3: TGTGCCTGGGGGACTGGAAACACCATATATTTT.

The chain joins TRBV6-6 to TRBJ2-5, with 12 bases fitting TRBD2. The V segment lost 7 bases and the J segment 5 bases; nucleotides outside the gene matches: 8. The CDR3 has 15 amino acids. From germline, CDR1 is MNHNY and CDR2 SVGAGI (reference sequence). This chain's CDR3 is CASTLAGGPKETQYF. In DNA, the CDR3 is TGTGCCAGCACCCTAGCGGGGGGGCCTAAGGAGACCCAGTACTTC.